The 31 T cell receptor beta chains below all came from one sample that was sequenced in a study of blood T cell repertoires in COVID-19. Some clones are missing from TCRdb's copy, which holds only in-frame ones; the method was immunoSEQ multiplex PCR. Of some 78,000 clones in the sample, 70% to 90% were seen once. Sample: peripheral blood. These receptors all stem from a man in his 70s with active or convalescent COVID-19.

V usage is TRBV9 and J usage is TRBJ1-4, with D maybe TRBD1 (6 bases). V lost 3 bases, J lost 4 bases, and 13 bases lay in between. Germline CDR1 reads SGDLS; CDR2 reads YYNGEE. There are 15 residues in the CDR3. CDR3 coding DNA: TGTGCCAGCAGCGCCCAGGACAGTCGTAATGAAAAACTGTTTTTT. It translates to CASSAQDSRNEKLFF. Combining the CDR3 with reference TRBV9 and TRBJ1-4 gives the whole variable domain DSGVTQTPKHLITATGQRVTLRCSPRSGDLSVYWYQQSLDQGLQFLIQYYNGEERAKGNILERFSAQQFPDLHSELNLSSLELGDSALYFCASSAQDSRNEKLFFGSGTQLSVL.

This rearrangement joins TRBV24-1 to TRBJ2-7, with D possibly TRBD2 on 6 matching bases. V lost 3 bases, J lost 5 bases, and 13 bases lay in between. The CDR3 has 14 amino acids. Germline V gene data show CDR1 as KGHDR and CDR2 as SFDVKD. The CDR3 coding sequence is TGTGCCACCAGTGATGCCGGGAGTTTCAACGAGCAGTACTTC. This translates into CATSDAGSFNEQYF.

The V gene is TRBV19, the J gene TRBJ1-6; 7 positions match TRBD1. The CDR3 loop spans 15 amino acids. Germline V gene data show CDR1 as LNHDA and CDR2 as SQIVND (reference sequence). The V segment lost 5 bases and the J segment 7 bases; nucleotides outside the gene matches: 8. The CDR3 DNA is TGTGCCAGTAGTCCAGGGACAGCTTTCAATTCACCCCTCCACTTT. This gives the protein CASSPGTAFNSPLHF.

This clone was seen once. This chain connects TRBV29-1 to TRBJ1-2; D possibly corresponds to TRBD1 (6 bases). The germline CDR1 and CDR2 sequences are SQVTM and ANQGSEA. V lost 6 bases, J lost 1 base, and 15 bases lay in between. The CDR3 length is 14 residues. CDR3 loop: CSVGGSGVNYGYTF. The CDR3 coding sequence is TGCAGCGTCGGCGGCTCAGGGGTTAACTATGGCTACACCTTC.

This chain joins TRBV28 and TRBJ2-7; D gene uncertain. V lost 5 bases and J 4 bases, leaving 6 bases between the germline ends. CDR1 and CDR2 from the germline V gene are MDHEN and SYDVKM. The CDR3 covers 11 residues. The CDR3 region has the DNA TGTGCCAGCAGTCAGACTTACGAGCAGTACTTC. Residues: CASSQTYEQYF.

CDR3 sequence (DNA): TGTGCCAGCAGTTTCCAAGTCCCGGGACAGGGGAGGACCACTGAAGCTTTCTTT. It codes for CASSFQVPGQGRTTEAFF. The chain joins TRBV27 to TRBJ1-1; TRBD1 matches at 10 bases. The CDR3 sequence is 18 residues long. The junction had 14 bases not matched to a gene; V was cut back by 3 bases and J by 4 bases. Germline-derived CDR1 and CDR2 are MNHEY and SMNVEV (reference sequence).

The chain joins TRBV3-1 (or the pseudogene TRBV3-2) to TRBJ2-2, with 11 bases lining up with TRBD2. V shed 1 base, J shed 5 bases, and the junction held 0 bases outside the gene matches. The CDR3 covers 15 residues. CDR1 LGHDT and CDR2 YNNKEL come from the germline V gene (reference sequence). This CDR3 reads CASSQVAGGTGELFF. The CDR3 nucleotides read TGTGCCAGCAGCCAAGTAGCGGGGGGGACCGGGGAGCTGTTTTTT.

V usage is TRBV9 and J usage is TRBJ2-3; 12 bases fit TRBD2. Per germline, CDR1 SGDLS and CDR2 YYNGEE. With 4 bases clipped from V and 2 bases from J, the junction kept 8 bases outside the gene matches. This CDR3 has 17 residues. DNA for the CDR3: TGTGCCAGCAGCTTACGCGGACTAGCGGGATCCACAGATACGCAGTATTTT. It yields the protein CASSLRGLAGSTDTQYF. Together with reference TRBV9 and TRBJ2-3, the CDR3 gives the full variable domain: DSGVTQTPKHLITATGQRVTLRCSPRSGDLSVYWYQQSLDQGLQFLIQYYNGEERAKGNILERFSAQQFPDLHSELNLSSLELGDSALYFCASSLRGLAGSTDTQYFGPGTRLTVL.

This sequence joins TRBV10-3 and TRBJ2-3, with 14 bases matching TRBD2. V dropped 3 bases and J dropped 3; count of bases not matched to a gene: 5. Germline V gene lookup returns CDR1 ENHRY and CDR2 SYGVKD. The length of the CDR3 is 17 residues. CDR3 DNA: TGTGCCATCAGTGACCAGACTAGCGGGGGGGGGACAGATACGCAGTATTTT. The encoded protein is CAISDQTSGGGTDTQYF.

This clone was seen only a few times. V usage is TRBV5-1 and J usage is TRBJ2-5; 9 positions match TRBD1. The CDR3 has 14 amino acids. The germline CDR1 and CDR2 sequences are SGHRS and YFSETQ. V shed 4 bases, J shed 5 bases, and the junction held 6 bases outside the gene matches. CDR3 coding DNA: TGCGCCAGCAGCGGCCTTGACAGGGGGGAGACCCAGTACTTC. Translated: CASSGLDRGETQYF.

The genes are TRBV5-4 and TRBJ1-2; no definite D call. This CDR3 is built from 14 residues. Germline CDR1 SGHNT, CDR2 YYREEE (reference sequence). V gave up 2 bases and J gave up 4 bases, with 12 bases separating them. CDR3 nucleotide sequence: TGTGCCAGCAGCTTAACTGGGAGACCCTATGGCTACACCTTC. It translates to CASSLTGRPYGYTF.

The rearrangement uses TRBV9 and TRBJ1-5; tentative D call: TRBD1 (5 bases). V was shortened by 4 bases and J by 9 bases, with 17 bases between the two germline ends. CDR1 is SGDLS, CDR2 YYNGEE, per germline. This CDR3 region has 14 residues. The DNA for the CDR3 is TGTGCCAGCAGCTACCGGGACGGGGGTAGGCCCCAGCATTTT. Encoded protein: CASSYRDGGRPQHF. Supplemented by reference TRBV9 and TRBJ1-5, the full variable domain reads DSGVTQTPKHLITATGQRVTLRCSPRSGDLSVYWYQQSLDQGLQFLIQYYNGEERAKGNILERFSAQQFPDLHSELNLSSLELGDSALYFCASSYRDGGRPQHFGDGTRLSIL.

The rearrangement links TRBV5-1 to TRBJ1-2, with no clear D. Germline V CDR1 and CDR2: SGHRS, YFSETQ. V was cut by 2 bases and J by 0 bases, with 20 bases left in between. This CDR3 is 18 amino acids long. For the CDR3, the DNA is TGCGCCAGCAGCTTAGACGGGGAAGACGTTCTCTCTAACTATGGCTACACCTTC. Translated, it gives CASSLDGEDVLSNYGYTF. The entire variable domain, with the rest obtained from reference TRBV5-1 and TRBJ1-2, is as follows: KAGVTQTPRYLIKTRGQQVTLSCSPISGHRSVSWYQQTPGQGLQFLFEYFSETQRNKGNFPGRFSGRQFSNSRSEMNVSTLELGDSALYLCASSLDGEDVLSNYGYTFGSGTRLTVV.

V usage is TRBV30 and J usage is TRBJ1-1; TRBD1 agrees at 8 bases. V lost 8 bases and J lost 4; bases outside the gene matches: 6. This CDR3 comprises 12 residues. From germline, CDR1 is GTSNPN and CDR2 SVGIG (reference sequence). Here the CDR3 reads CAKDRAGTEAFF. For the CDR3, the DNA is TGTGCCAAGGACAGGGCGGGCACTGAAGCTTTCTTT.

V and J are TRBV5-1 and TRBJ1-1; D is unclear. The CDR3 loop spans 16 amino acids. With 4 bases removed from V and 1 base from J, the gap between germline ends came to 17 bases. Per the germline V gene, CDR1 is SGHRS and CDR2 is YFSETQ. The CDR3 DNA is TGCGCCAGCAGCGAGACGGGTATCCCACCGAACACTGAAGCTTTCTTT. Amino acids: CASSETGIPPNTEAFF. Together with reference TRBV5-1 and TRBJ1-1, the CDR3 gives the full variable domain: KAGVTQTPRYLIKTRGQQVTLSCSPISGHRSVSWYQQTPGQGLQFLFEYFSETQRNKGNFPGRFSGRQFSNSRSEMNVSTLELGDSALYLCASSETGIPPNTEAFFGQGTRLTVV.

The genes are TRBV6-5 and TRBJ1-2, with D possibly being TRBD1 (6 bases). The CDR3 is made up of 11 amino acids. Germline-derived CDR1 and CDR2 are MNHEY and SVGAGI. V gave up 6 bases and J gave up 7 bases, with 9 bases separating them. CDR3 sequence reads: CASSNRAGYTF. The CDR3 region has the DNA TGTGCCAGCAGCAACAGGGCTGGCTACACCTTC.

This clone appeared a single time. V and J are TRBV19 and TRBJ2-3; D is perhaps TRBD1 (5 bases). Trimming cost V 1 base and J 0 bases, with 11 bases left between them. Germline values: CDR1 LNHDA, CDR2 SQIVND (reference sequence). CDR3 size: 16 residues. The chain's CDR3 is CASSIGSGQSTDTQYF. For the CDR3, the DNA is TGTGCCAGTAGTATAGGTTCAGGGCAAAGCACAGATACGCAGTATTTT. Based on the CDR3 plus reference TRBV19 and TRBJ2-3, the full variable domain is DGGITQSPKYLFRKEGQNVTLSCEQNLNHDAMYWYRQDPGQGLRLIYYSQIVNDFQKGDIAEGYSVSREKKESFPLTVTSAQKNPTAFYLCASSIGSGQSTDTQYFGPGTRLTVL.

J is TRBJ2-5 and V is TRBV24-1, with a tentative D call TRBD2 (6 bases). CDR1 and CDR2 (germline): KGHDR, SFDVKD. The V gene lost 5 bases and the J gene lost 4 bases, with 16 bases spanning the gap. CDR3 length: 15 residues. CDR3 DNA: TGTGCCACCAGTGTTCGAGCGGGCTTCTCAGAGACCCAGTACTTC. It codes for CATSVRAGFSETQYF.

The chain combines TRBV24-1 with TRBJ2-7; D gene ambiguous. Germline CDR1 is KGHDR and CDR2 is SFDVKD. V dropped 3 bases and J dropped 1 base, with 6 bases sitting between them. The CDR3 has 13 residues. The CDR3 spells CATSDPVSYEQYF. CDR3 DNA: TGTGCCACCAGTGATCCGGTTTCCTACGAGCAGTACTTC.

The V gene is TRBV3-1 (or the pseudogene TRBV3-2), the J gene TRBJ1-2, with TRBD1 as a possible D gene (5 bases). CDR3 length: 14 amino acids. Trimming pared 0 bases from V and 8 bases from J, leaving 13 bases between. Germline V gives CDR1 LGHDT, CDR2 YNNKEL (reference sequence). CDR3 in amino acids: CASSQDTRGRGYTF. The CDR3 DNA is TGTGCCAGCAGCCAAGATACGCGGGGCAGGGGCTACACCTTC.

The CDR3 sequence is CASSNTGTQNTGELFF. The CDR3 DNA reads TGTGCCAGCAGTAACACCGGGACACAGAACACCGGGGAGCTGTTTTTT. The chain links TRBV5-5 to TRBJ2-2; D possibly corresponds to TRBD1 (6 bases). The length of the CDR3 is 16 residues. The germline V gene has CDR1 SGHKS and CDR2 YYEKEE (reference sequence). Deletions cut 5 bases from V and 1 base from J, with 15 bases between.

CDR3 in amino acids: CASSIASGGTGELFF. The CDR3 DNA follows: TGTGCCAGTAGTATAGCTAGCGGGGGCACCGGGGAGCTGTTTTTT. V usage is TRBV19 and J usage is TRBJ2-2, with 10 bases aligning to TRBD2. J lost 4 bases, V lost 1 base, and 0 bases had no gene match. Germline values: CDR1 LNHDA, CDR2 SQIVND (reference sequence). The CDR3 covers 15 residues.

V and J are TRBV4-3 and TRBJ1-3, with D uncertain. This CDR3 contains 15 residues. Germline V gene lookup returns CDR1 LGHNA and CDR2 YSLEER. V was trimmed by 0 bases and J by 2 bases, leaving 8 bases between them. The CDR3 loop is CASSQDPSTGNTIYF. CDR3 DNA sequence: TGCGCCAGCAGCCAAGATCCTAGTACTGGAAACACCATATATTTT.

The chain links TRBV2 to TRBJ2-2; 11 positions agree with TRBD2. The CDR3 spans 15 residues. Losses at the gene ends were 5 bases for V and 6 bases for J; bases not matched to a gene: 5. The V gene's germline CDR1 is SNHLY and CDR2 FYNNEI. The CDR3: CASSTSGGSAGELFF. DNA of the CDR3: TGTGCCAGCAGTACTAGCGGGGGATCGGCCGGGGAGCTGTTTTTT.

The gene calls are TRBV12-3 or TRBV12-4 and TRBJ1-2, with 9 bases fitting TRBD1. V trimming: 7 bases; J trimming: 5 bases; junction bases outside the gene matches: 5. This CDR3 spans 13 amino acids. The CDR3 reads CASKTGGWYGYTF. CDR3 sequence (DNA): TGTGCCAGCAAAACAGGGGGCTGGTATGGCTACACCTTC.

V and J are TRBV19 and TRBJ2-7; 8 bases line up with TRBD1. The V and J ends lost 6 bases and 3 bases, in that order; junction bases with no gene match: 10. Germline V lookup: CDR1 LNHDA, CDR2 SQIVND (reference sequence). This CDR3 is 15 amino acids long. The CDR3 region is CASRKTGGVGYEQYF. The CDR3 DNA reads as TGTGCCAGTAGAAAAACAGGGGGAGTAGGCTACGAGCAGTACTTC.

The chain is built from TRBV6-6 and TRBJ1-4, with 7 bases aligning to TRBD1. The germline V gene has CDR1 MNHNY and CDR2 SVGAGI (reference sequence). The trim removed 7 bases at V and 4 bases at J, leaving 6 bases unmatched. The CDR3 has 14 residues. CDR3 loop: CASMVRDSNEKLFF. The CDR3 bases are TGTGCCAGCATGGTGCGGGACAGTAATGAAAAACTGTTTTTT.

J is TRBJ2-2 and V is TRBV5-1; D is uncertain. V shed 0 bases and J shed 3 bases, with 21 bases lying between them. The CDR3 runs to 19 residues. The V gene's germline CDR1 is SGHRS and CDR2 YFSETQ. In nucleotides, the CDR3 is TGCGCCAGCAGCTTGGCCCCTCTTATCTGGGCGCCGGACACCGGGGAGCTGTTTTTT. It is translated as CASSLAPLIWAPDTGELFF. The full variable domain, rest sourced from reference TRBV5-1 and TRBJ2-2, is KAGVTQTPRYLIKTRGQQVTLSCSPISGHRSVSWYQQTPGQGLQFLFEYFSETQRNKGNFPGRFSGRQFSNSRSEMNVSTLELGDSALYLCASSLAPLIWAPDTGELFFGEGSRLTVL.

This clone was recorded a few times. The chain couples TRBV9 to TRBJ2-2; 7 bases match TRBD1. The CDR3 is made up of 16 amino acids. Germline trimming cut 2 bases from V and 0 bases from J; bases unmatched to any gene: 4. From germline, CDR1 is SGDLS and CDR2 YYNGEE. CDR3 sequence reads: CASSVRDSSNTGELFF. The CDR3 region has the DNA TGTGCCAGCAGCGTTCGGGACAGTTCGAACACCGGGGAGCTGTTTTTT.

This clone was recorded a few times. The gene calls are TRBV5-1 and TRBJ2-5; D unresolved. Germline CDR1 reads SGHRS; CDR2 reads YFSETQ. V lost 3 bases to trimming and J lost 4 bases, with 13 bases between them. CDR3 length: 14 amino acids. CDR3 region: CASSSIELLETQYF. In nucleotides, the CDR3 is TGCGCCAGCAGCTCGATCGAGTTACTAGAGACCCAGTACTTC.

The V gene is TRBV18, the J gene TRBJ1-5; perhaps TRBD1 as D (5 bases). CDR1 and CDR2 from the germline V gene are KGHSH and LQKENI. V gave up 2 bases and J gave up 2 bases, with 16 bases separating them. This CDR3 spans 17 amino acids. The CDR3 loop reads CASSPYMMQGGNQPQHF. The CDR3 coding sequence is TGTGCCAGCTCACCATACATGATGCAGGGTGGCAATCAGCCCCAGCATTTT.